A selection of T cell receptor beta chains follows, all from one sample in a study of T cell repertoires in cytomegalovirus infection. No cognate antigen is known for these TCRs. MiXCR, applied by TCRdb to the reads, yields one record per CDR3 protein. Of 44,000 or so distinct CDR3 sequences listed, 20% to 25% are singletons. This specimen was CD8+ T cells from cultured PBMCs, taken from culture after CMV antigen stimulation. The receptors were gathered from a human donor in good health (CMV status not recorded). Some clones in this sample may be carry-over from other donors' samples. The CDR3 runs from the conserved cysteine through the conserved F or W. The D gene is left open where the match is weak. Clone size is stated in some rows and not others, as once, few, many or a class when expanded.

J | V | size | D | CDR3 | DNA
TRBJ2-1 | TRBV7-9 | . | . | CASSLEWDNEQFF | TGTGCCAGCAGCTTGGAGTGGGACAATGAGCAGTTCTTC
TRBJ1-2 | TRBV7-8 | many | . | CASSLADSYNYGYTF | TGTGCCAGCAGCTTAGCGGACAGTTATAACTATGGCTACACCTTC
TRBJ1-5 | TRBV6-8 | . | . | CASSPNVDQPQHF | TGTGCCAGCAGTCCTAACGTGGATCAGCCCCAGCATTTT
TRBJ2-5 | TRBV6-2/TRBV6-3 | few | TRBD2 | CASTGLADQETQYF | TGTGCCAGCACCGGACTAGCGGACCAAGAGACCCAGTACTTC
TRBJ2-6 | TRBV5-4 | few | . | CASSLRGAGANVLTF | TGTGCCAGCAGCTTACGAGGGGCTGGGGCCAACGTCCTGACTTTC
TRBJ2-7 | TRBV7-6 | . | TRBD1 | CASSAGQGGYEQYF | TGTGCCAGCAGCGCCGGACAGGGTGGCTACGAGCAGTACTTC
TRBJ2-1 | TRBV7-6 | . | TRBD2 | CASSWGLAGVGNEQFF | TGTGCCAGCAGCTGGGGACTAGCGGGAGTGGGTAATGAGCAGTTCTTC
TRBJ2-7 | TRBV27 | few | . | CASSLSSPDRVEQYF | TGTGCCAGCAGTTTATCGTCCCCCGATAGGGTCGAGCAGTACTTC
TRBJ2-2 | TRBV6-2/TRBV6-3 | many | . | CASSYLRDPGELFF | TGTGCCAGCAGTTACCTTCGGGACCCCGGGGAGCTGTTTTTT
TRBJ2-3 | TRBV7-2 | . | . | CASSRTSTDTQYF | TGTGCCAGCAGCCGGACTAGCACAGATACGCAGTATTTT
TRBJ2-7 | TRBV12-3/TRBV12-4 | . | . | CASSDGTNYEQYF | TGTGCCAGCAGTGACGGGACCAACTACGAGCAGTACTTC
TRBJ2-1 | TRBV4-1 | many | . | CASSPPGTLDDEQFF | TGCGCCAGCAGTCCGCCCGGGACCCTTGATGATGAGCAGTTCTTC
TRBJ2-5 | TRBV6-6 | few | TRBD2 | CASSGLAGLLETQYF | TGTGCCAGCAGCGGGCTAGCGGGGCTACTGGAGACCCAGTACTTC
TRBJ2-7 | TRBV28 | few | TRBD1 | CASSLSRTGEGYYEQYF | TGTGCCAGCAGTCTGTCCCGGACAGGGGAAGGCTACTACGAGCAGTACTTC
TRBJ1-4 | TRBV7-9 | large | TRBD1 | CASSSGTGTEKLFF | TGTGCCAGCAGCTCCGGGACAGGGACTGAAAAACTGTTTTTT
TRBJ2-3 | TRBV7-2 | many | TRBD2 | CASSLRGGSIGSTDTQYF | TGTGCCAGCAGCCTCCGGGGGGGGTCCATCGGGAGCACAGATACGCAGTATTTT
TRBJ2-2 | TRBV7-2 | . | TRBD2 | CASSLLTGGPAGELFF | TGTGCCAGCAGCTTGTTGACGGGAGGGCCCGCCGGGGAGCTGTTTTTT
TRBJ2-1 | TRBV27 | . | TRBD2 | CASSFLPTSGNNEQFF | TGTGCCAGCAGTTTTTTACCGACTAGCGGGAACAATGAGCAGTTCTTC
TRBJ1-2 | TRBV7-9 | . | . | CASSSRVGNYGYTF | TGTGCCAGCAGTAGTCGGGTGGGGAACTATGGCTACACCTTC
TRBJ2-1 | TRBV6-5 | few | . | CASSYKSYNEQFF | TGTGCCAGCAGTTACAAATCCTACAATGAGCAGTTCTTC
TRBJ1-1 | TRBV4-1 | few | . | CASSQGRGTGGTEAFF | TGCGCCAGCAGCCAAGGGCGGGGAACGGGTGGGACTGAAGCTTTCTTT
TRBJ1-2 | TRBV6-2/TRBV6-3 | . | TRBD1 | CASSYRGLDGYTF | TGTGCCAGCAGTTACAGGGGGCTCGATGGCTACACCTTC
TRBJ2-1 | TRBV7-2 | few | TRBD2 | CASGQSGNNHNEQFF | TGTGCCAGCGGCCAGAGCGGGAACAACCACAATGAGCAGTTCTTC
TRBJ2-2 | TRBV6-2/TRBV6-3 | few | . | CASRWGLGGELF | TGTGCCAGCAGATGGGGACTCGGAGGGGAGCTGTTT
TRBJ2-1 | TRBV29-1 | . | TRBD1 | CSVPTGQGLYNEQFF | TGCAGCGTGCCAACAGGACAGGGGCTTTACAATGAGCAGTTCTTC
TRBJ1-4 | TRBV7-6 | few | . | CASSSWDEKLFF | TGTGCCAGCAGCTCGTGGGATGAAAAACTGTTTTTT
TRBJ2-3 | TRBV9 | . | . | CASSVNSDTQYF | TGTGCCAGCAGCGTAAACAGCGATACGCAGTATTTT
TRBJ2-5 | TRBV6-5 | few | . | CASSYFGETQYF | TGTGCCAGCAGTTACTTCGGAGAGACCCAGTACTTC
TRBJ2-3 | TRBV9 | . | . | CASSAQRGTDTQYF | TGTGCCAGCAGCGCCCAGCGGGGCACAGATACGCAGTATTTT
TRBJ2-5 | TRBV27 | . | TRBD2 | CASSLYGGAEETQYF | TGTGCCAGCAGTTTATACGGGGGGGCCGAGGAGACCCAGTACTTC
TRBJ2-1 | TRBV27 | few | . | CASGATLGYNEQFF | TGTGCCAGTGGGGCGACCTTAGGGTACAATGAGCAGTTCTTC
TRBJ2-3 | TRBV9 | . | . | CASSPGNTDTQYF | TGTGCCAGCAGCCCCGGAAACACAGATACGCAGTATTTT
TRBJ2-7 | TRBV7-8 | . | TRBD1 | CASSPGQDGYEQYF | TGTGCCAGCAGCCCGGGACAGGATGGCTACGAGCAGTACTTC
TRBJ2-3 | TRBV7-9 | . | TRBD1 | CASSFLRDRASDTQYF | TGTGCCAGCAGCTTCCTCCGGGACAGGGCTTCAGATACGCAGTATTTT
TRBJ1-2 | TRBV6-6 | few | . | CASIKGGGHWMDGYTF | TGTGCCAGCATAAAGGGAGGGGGACATTGGATGGATGGCTACACCTTC
TRBJ2-5 | TRBV7-6 | few | . | CASSTDKETQYF | TGTGCCAGCAGCACGGACAAAGAGACCCAGTACTTC
TRBJ2-2 | TRBV7-8 | few | . | CASNEGKGRKNTGELFF | TGTGCCAGCAACGAGGGGAAGGGGCGGAAAAACACCGGGGAGCTGTTTTTT
TRBJ1-4 | TRBV20-1 | few | TRBD1 | CSARDDRDRGKLFF | TGCAGTGCTAGAGATGACCGGGACAGGGGGAAACTGTTTTTT
TRBJ2-7 | TRBV6-5 | once | . | CASRDRYEQYF | TGTGCCAGCAGGGACCGATACGAGCAGTACTTC
TRBJ1-5 | TRBV7-2 | . | . | CASSLVGAGNQPQHF | TGTGCCAGCAGCTTAGTTGGGGCGGGCAATCAGCCCCAGCATTTT
TRBJ2-1 | TRBV12-3/TRBV12-4 | . | . | CASSFGGYNEQFF | TGTGCCAGCAGTTTCGGCGGTTACAATGAGCAGTTCTTC
TRBJ2-7 | TRBV7-9 | . | . | CASSDWGFPNYEQYF | TGTGCCAGCAGTGACTGGGGATTCCCCAATTACGAGCAGTACTTC
TRBJ2-3 | TRBV6-2/TRBV6-3 | . | . | CASYGNTQYF | TGTGCCAGCTATGGAAATACGCAGTATTTT
TRBJ2-5 | TRBV7-2 | . | . | CASSLVQETQYF | TGTGCCAGCAGCTTAGTACAAGAGACCCAGTACTTC
TRBJ2-1 | TRBV7-6 | few | . | CASSLVPLGGGYNEQFF | TGTGCCAGCAGCTTAGTGCCGCTAGGAGGCGGCTACAATGAGCAGTTCTTC
TRBJ2-7 | TRBV7-2 | few | . | CASRPTGVDEQYF | TGTGCCAGCAGGCCGACGGGGGTCGACGAGCAGTACTTC
TRBJ2-7 | TRBV6-1 | . | . | CASSQQAGRSFEQYF | TGTGCCAGCAGTCAACAGGCGGGCCGTTCGTTTGAGCAGTACTTC
TRBJ2-5 | TRBV14 | . | TRBD1 | CASSQDRFGQGVQETQYF | TGTGCCAGCAGCCAAGATAGATTCGGCCAGGGGGTCCAAGAGACCCAGTACTTC
TRBJ2-5 | TRBV7-8 | many | TRBD2 | CASRTGTSGRRGETQYF | TGTGCCAGCAGGACCGGGACTAGCGGGAGGCGAGGAGAGACCCAGTACTTC
TRBJ2-5 | TRBV10-2 | few | TRBD1 | CASSGRDRGETQYF | TGCGCCAGCAGTGGACGGGACAGGGGCGAGACCCAGTACTTC
TRBJ1-5 | TRBV7-8 | . | . | CASSPTGSGQPQHF | TGTGCCAGCAGCCCGACGGGGTCCGGTCAGCCCCAGCATTTT
TRBJ2-5 | TRBV12-3/TRBV12-4 | . | . | CASSPTRPGETQYF | TGTGCCAGCAGCCCAACGAGGCCCGGGGAGACCCAGTACTTC
TRBJ1-2 | TRBV7-9 | . | . | CASSGNPLLGYTF | TGTGCCAGCAGCGGTAACCCGCTGCTGGGCTACACCTTC
TRBJ2-1 | TRBV28 | . | . | CASSLGTSNEQFF | TGTGCCAGCAGTTTGGGCACTAGCAATGAGCAGTTCTTC